This is a list of T cell receptor beta chains from one sample in a study of T-cell reconstitution after alpha-beta-depleted transplantation in children. One entry per CDR3 protein, called by TCRdb with MiXCR from the PCR reads. The sample has about 400,000 distinct CDR3 sequences; under 20% are singletons. The source was PBMCs, mostly from graft donor cells, collected 360 days after TCRalphabeta/CD19-depleted stem cell transplant. These receptors came from a boy under two years old who had a stem cell transplant for Wiskott-Aldrich syndrome, so the T cells may come from the graft donor. The CDR3 runs from the conserved cysteine through the conserved F or W. Each record gives: J gene, V gene, D gene, clone size, CDR3 DNA, CDR3 protein. A D gene is named only where the DNA matches it firmly. The size of a clone is reported for some rows only, either as once, few or many, or as a class for expanded clones.

TRBJ2-3 | TRBV5-1 | - | few | TGCGCCAGCAGCTTCTCCGGACCTAGCACAGATACGCAGTATTTT | CASSFSGPSTDTQYF
TRBJ2-3 | TRBV29-1 | - | - | TGCAGCGTTGATGACAGCGGCACAGATACGCAGTATTTT | CSVDDSGTDTQYF
TRBJ2-1 | TRBV24-1 | - | - | TGTGCCACCAGTGGACTAGAAGACTACAATGAGCAGTTCTTC | CATSGLEDYNEQFF
TRBJ1-1 | TRBV4-3 | - | - | TGCGCCAGCAGCCCCCCCCGGGCTTTCGGGGACACTGAAGCTTTCTTT | CASSPPRAFGDTEAFF
TRBJ2-7 | TRBV6-5 | TRBD1 | few | TGTGCCAGCAGTCACGGGACAGGGGCTTCCTACGAGCAGTACTTC | CASSHGTGASYEQYF
TRBJ2-7 | TRBV7-6 | TRBD2 | - | TGTGCCAGCAGCTTAGCGATAGCGGGAATCTCCTACGAGCAGTACTTC | CASSLAIAGISYEQYF
TRBJ1-2 | TRBV14 | - | - | TGTGCCAGCAGCCAAGTAGGAGCGTTTGGCTACACCTTC | CASSQVGAFGYTF
TRBJ2-1 | TRBV30 | TRBD1 | - | TGTGCCTTTACAGGGGCTAATGAGCAGTTCTTC | CAFTGANEQFF
TRBJ2-7 | TRBV29-1 | - | - | TGCAGCGTTGGGGCGGGGCCCGAGCAGTACTTC | CSVGAGPEQYF
TRBJ2-5 | TRBV12-3/TRBV12-4 | - | few | TGTGCCAGCAGTTTATGGGGCCGACTAGGCGGTGAGGAGACCCAGTACTTC | CASSLWGRLGGEETQYF
TRBJ2-5 | TRBV5-5 | - | - | TGTGCCAGCAGCCTGGGGGCGAACCCCCAAGAGACCCAGTACTTC | CASSLGANPQETQYF
TRBJ1-2 | TRBV6-5 | TRBD1 | - | TGTGCCAGCAGTTACAGGGACAGGGAGACCTATGGCTACACCTTC | CASSYRDRETYGYTF
TRBJ2-1 | TRBV6-5 | - | - | TGTGCCAGCAGTTACGCGTCAATCTACGGAATCAATGAGCAGTTCTTC | CASSYASIYGINEQFF
TRBJ1-6 | TRBV6-5 | - | - | TGTGCCAGCAGTTACTCCACCCACCCACAGGGAGGCAATTCACCCCTCCACTTT | CASSYSTHPQGGNSPLHF
TRBJ2-3 | TRBV20-1 | - | - | TGCAGTGCTAGAGATGGAGGAGTGCCCCGGTCGCCCGATTTT | CSARDGGVPRSPDF
TRBJ2-7 | TRBV12-3/TRBV12-4 | TRBD2 | - | TGTGCCAGCAGTTACACGCTTAGCGGGGGGGCCTACGAGCAGTACTTC | CASSYTLSGGAYEQYF
TRBJ2-2 | TRBV12-3/TRBV12-4 | TRBD1 | few | TGTGCCAGCAGTTTGGGACAGTTATTAACCCACGGGGAGCTGTTTTTT | CASSLGQLLTHGELFF
TRBJ1-6 | TRBV15 | - | - | TGTGCCACCAGCCGATATACCGGAGGCTCCTATAATTCACCCCTCCACTTT | CATSRYTGGSYNSPLHF
TRBJ2-1 | TRBV6-5 | - | few | TGTGCCAGCAGCGTACCAAACACCCGCAAGCAGTTCTTC | CASSVPNTRKQFF
TRBJ2-1 | TRBV19 | - | - | TGTGCCAGTAGTATAGAGTCCTTCTACAATGAGCAGTTCTTC | CASSIESFYNEQFF
TRBJ2-7 | TRBV20-1 | TRBD2 | few | TGCAGTGCTAGAAGACTAGCCTACTCCTACGAGCAGTACTTC | CSARRLAYSYEQYF
TRBJ2-6 | TRBV6-5 | - | - | TGTGCCAGCAGCTCCCTTAGTGGGGGGTTTGGGGCCAACGTCCTGACTTTC | CASSSLSGGFGANVLTF
TRBJ2-3 | TRBV7-9 | - | - | TGTGCCAGCAGCTTACTGCGAAGCACAGATACGCAGTATTTT | CASSLLRSTDTQYF
TRBJ2-5 | TRBV27 | - | - | TGTGCCACCTCCCGGTGGGGGTATGGGCAAGAGACCCAGTACTTC | CATSRWGYGQETQYF
TRBJ2-2 | TRBV7-9 | - | - | TGTGCCAGCACGGCCAACCGGGACAAGGGGACCGGGGAGCTGTTTTTT | CASTANRDKGTGELFF
TRBJ2-5 | TRBV20-1 | TRBD2 | - | TGCAGTGCTAGCCCACAACTAGCGGGGGGGCGGGAGACCCAGTACTTC | CSASPQLAGGRETQYF
TRBJ2-1 | TRBV5-1 | - | few | TGCGCCAGCAGCTCGGTGACAAGCTCCTACAATGAGCAGTTCTTC | CASSSVTSSYNEQFF
TRBJ2-1 | TRBV4-3 | - | - | TGCGCCAGCAGCCAAGTATTCGAAAACAATGAGCAGTTCTTC | CASSQVFENNEQFF
TRBJ2-1 | TRBV20-1 | - | few | TGCAGTGCTAGGGCCCCAAGCTCCTACAATGAGCAGTTCTTC | CSARAPSSYNEQFF
TRBJ2-1 | TRBV29-1 | - | many | TGCAGCGTTGAAGGCGGGAAGGCGACAAATGAGCAGTTCTTC | CSVEGGKATNEQFF
TRBJ2-1 | TRBV20-1 | TRBD1 | few | TGCAGTGCTAGAGCCCTGGACAGGGGATCCTACAATGAGCAGTTCTTC | CSARALDRGSYNEQFF
TRBJ2-1 | TRBV11-2 | - | few | TGTGCCAGCAGCTTAGTGGCGGGGAGGAGGTTCTTC | CASSLVAGRRFF
TRBJ2-3 | TRBV19 | - | - | TGTGCCAGTAGTTGGGACGTCACAGATACGCAGTATTTT | CASSWDVTDTQYF
TRBJ2-1 | TRBV12-3/TRBV12-4 | TRBD2 | few | TGTGCCAGCAGAGGGGGACTAGCGTACAACAATGAGCAGTTCTTC | CASRGGLAYNNEQFF
TRBJ2-1 | TRBV2 | - | - | TGTGCCAGCAGCTATTCGTGGTATGAGCAGTTCTTC | CASSYSWYEQFF
TRBJ1-2 | TRBV7-9 | - | few | TGTGCCAGCAGCTTGGACGGTGGCAATGGCTACACCTTC | CASSLDGGNGYTF
TRBJ2-1 | TRBV4-3 | - | - | TGCGCCAGCAGCCGGGACTTTCACAATGAGCAGTTCTTC | CASSRDFHNEQFF
TRBJ2-5 | TRBV7-2 | TRBD2 | - | TGTGCCAGCAGCTCCGGGACTAGCGGGCAAGAGACCCAGTACTTC | CASSSGTSGQETQYF
TRBJ2-1 | TRBV5-1 | - | few | TGCGCCAGCAGCTTGCAGGGGTGGGACAATGAGCAGTTCTTC | CASSLQGWDNEQFF
TRBJ2-5 | TRBV12-3/TRBV12-4 | TRBD1 | - | TGTGCCAGCAGTTTAAGGGGACAGGGGGCGGAGACCCAGTACTTC | CASSLRGQGAETQYF
TRBJ2-3 | TRBV20-1 | - | few | TGCAGTGCTAGAACCTGGACGGGCACAGATACGCAGTATTTT | CSARTWTGTDTQYF
TRBJ2-7 | TRBV11-2 | - | few | TGTGCCAGCAGCTTCCTTAGGTCGCGGGCCCGGGCCTACGAGCAGTACTTC | CASSFLRSRARAYEQYF
TRBJ2-3 | TRBV6-2/TRBV6-3 | - | - | TGTGCCAGCAGATACCGGGATTACACAGATACGCAGTATTTT | CASRYRDYTDTQYF
TRBJ2-5 | TRBV28 | - | few | TGTGCCAGCAGCGCTAGGGGATACCAAGAGACCCAGTACTTC | CASSARGYQETQYF
TRBJ2-1 | TRBV29-1 | - | few | TGCAGCGTTGAAGATTGGGGCGATGAGCAGTTCTTC | CSVEDWGDEQFF
TRBJ2-4 | TRBV11-2 | - | few | TGTGCCAGCAGCTTAGGAAGGTCCAAAAACATTCAGTACTTC | CASSLGRSKNIQYF
TRBJ2-2 | TRBV5-1 | - | few | TGCGCCAGCAGCTTGGTGGTAGCGGTGCATTACCGAGGTACCGGGGAGCTGTTTTTT | CASSLVVAVHYRGTGELFF
TRBJ2-7 | TRBV11-3 | TRBD1 | - | TGTGCCAGCAGCTTAGGGAGGGGACAGGTCGACGAGCAGTACTTC | CASSLGRGQVDEQYF
TRBJ2-3 | TRBV28 | TRBD2 | few | TGTGCCAGCAGCCTACGCCTGCGCGGGGGGCGCGCAGATACGCAGTATTTT | CASSLRLRGGRADTQYF
TRBJ1-5 | TRBV5-1 | - | few | TGCGCCAGCAGCCCCGAGGTGGGTCAGCCCCAGCATTTT | CASSPEVGQPQHF
TRBJ2-4 | TRBV5-1 | TRBD1 | many | TGCGCCAGCAGCTCAGCACAGGGGGCGAACATTCAGTACTTC | CASSSAQGANIQYF
TRBJ2-1 | TRBV20-1 | TRBD2 | few | TGCAGTGCTAGAGATCGTCGGCGGGGGGGAAACAATGAGCAGTTCTTC | CSARDRRRGGNNEQFF
TRBJ1-1 | TRBV7-9 | - | - | TGTGCCAGCAGGCACGACACTGAAGCTTTCTTT | CASRHDTEAFF
TRBJ2-7 | TRBV12-3/TRBV12-4 | TRBD1 | many | TGTGCCAGCAGTATTACCGGGACAGGCAGCTCCTACGAGCAGTACTTC | CASSITGTGSSYEQYF
TRBJ2-1 | TRBV6-5 | TRBD2 | few | TGTGCCAGCAGTTCCTCACTAGCGGGGCCCGGCTATGAGCAGTTCTTC | CASSSSLAGPGYEQFF
TRBJ2-5 | TRBV20-1 | TRBD1 | - | TGCAGTGCTGGGGGACAGGGAGAGACCCAGTACTTC | CSAGGQGETQYF
TRBJ2-5 | TRBV5-1 | - | many | TGCGCCAGCAGCTTGGATGTGGAGGGGACCCAGTACTTC | CASSLDVEGTQYF
TRBJ1-1 | TRBV7-2 | - | - | TGTGCCAGCAGCTTGGCTGTCCCGGGCACTGAAGCTTTCTTT | CASSLAVPGTEAFF
TRBJ2-7 | TRBV18 | - | - | TGTGCCAGCTCCCCGCTTGACAGGCCCCCCTACGAGCAGTACTTC | CASSPLDRPPYEQYF
TRBJ2-4 | TRBV7-2 | - | many | TGTGCCAGCAGCTTAAGGGGACGGTTAGCCAAAAACATTCAGTACTTC | CASSLRGRLAKNIQYF